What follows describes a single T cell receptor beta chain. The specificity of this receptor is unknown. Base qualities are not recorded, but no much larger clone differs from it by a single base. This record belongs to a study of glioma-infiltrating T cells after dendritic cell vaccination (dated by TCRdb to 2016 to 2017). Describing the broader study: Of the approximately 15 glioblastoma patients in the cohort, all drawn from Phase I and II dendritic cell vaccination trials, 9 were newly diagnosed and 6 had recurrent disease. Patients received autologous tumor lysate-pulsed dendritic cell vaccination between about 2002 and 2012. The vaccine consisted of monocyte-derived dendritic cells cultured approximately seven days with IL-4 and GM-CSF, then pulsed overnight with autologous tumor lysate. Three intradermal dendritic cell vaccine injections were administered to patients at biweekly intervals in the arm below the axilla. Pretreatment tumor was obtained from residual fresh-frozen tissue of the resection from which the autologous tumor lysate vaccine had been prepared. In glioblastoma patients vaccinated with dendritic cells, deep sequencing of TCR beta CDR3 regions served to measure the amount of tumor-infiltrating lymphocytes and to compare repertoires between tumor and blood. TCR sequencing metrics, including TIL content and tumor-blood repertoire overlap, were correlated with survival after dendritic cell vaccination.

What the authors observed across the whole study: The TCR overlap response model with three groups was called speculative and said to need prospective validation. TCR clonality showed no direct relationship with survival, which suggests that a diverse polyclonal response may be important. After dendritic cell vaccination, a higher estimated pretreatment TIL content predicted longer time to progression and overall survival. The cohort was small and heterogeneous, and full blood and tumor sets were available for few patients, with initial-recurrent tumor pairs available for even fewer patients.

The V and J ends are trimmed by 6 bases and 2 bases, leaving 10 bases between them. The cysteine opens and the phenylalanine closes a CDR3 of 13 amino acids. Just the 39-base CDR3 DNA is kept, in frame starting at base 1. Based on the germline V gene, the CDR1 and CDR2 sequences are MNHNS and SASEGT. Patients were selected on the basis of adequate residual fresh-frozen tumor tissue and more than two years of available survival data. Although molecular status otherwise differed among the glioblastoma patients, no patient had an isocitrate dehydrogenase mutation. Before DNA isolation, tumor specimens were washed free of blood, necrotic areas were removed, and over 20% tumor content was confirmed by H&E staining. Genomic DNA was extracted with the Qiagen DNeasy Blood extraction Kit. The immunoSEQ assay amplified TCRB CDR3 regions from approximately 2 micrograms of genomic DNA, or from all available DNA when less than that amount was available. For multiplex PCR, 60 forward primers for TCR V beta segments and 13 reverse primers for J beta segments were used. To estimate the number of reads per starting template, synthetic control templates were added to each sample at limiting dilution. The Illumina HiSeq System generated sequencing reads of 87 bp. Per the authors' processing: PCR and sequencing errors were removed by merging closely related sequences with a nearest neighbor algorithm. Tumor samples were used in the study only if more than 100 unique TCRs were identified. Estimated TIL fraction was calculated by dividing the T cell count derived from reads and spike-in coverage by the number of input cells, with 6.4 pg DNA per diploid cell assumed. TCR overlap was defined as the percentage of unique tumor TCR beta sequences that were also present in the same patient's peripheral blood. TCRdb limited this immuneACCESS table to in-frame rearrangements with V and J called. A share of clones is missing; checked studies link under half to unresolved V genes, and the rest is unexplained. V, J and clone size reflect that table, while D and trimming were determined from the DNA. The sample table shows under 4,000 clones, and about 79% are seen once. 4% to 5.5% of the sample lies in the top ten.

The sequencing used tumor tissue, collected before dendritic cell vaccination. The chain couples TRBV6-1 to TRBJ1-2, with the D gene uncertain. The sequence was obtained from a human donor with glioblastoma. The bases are TGTGCCAGCAGCCGCGACATAAACTATGGCTACACCTTC. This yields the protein CASSRDINYGYTF.